This T cell receptor (beta chain) was captured by sequencing in a study of T cells after yellow fever vaccination. Study in general: It was SMART-Seq v4 Ultra Low Input that prepared the fractions with low cell numbers. General observations from the study: Post-booster samples contained most primary-vaccination clones (about 95% CD4, 70% to 90% CD8).

TCRdb reanalysed the 5' RACE reads using MiXCR and keeps one entry per CDR3 protein. The sample yields 60,000 to 85,000 distinct CDR3 sequences, under 8% seen once. V lost 2 bases, J lost 0 bases, and 5 bases lay in between. CDR3 length: 13 residues. In germline, CDR1 is MGHRA, CDR2 YSYEKL. This clonotype was seen ten or more times. Antigen specificity is unknown. The sample here was CD8+ T cells sorted from PBMCs, taken about 41 days after the first yellow fever vaccination. The source of this sequence is a young man who received the YFV17D yellow fever vaccine. This rearrangement joins TRBV4-1 to TRBJ2-7, with D uncertain. CDR3 coding DNA: TGCGCCAGCAGCCAACTAGTCTCCTACGAGCAGTACTTC. As protein: CASSQLVSYEQYF.